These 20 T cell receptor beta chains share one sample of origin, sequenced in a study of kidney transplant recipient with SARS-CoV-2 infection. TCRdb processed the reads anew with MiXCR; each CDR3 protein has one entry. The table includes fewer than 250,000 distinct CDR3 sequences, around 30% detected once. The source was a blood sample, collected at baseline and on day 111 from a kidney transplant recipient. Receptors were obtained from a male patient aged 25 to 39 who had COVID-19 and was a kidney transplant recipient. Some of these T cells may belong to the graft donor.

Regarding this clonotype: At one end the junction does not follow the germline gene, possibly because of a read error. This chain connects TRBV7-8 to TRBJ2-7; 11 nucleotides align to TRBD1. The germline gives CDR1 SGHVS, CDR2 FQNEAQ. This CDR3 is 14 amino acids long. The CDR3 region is CVSSLRDRGYEQYF. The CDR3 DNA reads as TGTGTCAGCAGCCTCCGGGACAGGGGGTACGAGCAGTACTTC.

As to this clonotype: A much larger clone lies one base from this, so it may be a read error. CDR3 in DNA: TGTGCCAGCAGCCAGTCACAGGGGATCGGCCACACCTTC. Protein sequence: CASSQSQGIGHTF. The V call is TRBV14, the J call TRBJ1-2; the match to TRBD1 covers 7 bases. Looked up from germline, CDR1 is SGHDN and CDR2 is FVKESK. After removal of 3 bases from V and 12 bases from J, the junction contained 10 bases not matched to a gene. The CDR3 is 13 residues long.

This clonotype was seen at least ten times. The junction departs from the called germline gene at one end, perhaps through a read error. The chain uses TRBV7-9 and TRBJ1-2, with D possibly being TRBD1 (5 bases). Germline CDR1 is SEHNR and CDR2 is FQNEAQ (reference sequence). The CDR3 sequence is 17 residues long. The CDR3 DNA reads TGTGCCAGTAGCTGGCGGACATACCATGGAAAGACCTATGGCTACACCTTC. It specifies CASSWRTYHGKTYGYTF.

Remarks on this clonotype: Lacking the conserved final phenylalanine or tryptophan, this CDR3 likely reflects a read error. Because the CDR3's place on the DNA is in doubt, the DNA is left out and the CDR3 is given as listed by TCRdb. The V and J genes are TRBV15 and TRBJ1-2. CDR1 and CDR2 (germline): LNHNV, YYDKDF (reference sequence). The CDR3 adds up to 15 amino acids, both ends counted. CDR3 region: CATSRDRSFSYGHTL.

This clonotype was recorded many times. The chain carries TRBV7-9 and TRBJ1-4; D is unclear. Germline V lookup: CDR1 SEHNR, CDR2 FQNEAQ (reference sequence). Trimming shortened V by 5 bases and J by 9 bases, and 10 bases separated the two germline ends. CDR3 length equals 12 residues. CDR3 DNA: TGTGCCAGCAGCCCCCAGCCGAAAAAACTGTTTTTT. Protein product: CASSPQPKKLFF.

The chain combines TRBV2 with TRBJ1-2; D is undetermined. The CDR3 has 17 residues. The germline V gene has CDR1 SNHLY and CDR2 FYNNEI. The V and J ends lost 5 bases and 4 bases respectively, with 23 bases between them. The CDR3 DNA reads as TGTGCCAGCAGTTGGTGGTTTTACCGACGAAAGACCTATGGCTACACCTTC. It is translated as CASSWWFYRRKTYGYTF.

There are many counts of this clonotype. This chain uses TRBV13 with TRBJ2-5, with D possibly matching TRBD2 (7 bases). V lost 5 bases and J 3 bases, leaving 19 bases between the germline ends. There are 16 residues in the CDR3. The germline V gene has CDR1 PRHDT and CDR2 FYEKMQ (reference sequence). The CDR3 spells CASSQGLGGVEETQYF. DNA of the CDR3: TGTGCCAGCAGCCAGGGGCTAGGGGGGGTCGAAGAGACCCAGTACTTC.

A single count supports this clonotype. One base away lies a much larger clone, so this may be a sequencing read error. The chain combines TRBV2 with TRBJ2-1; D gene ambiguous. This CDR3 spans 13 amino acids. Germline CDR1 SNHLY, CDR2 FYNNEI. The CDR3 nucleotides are TGTGCCGGCAGCGCCCGGGTGCGGCATGAGCAGTTCTTC. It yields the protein CAGSARVRHEQFF.

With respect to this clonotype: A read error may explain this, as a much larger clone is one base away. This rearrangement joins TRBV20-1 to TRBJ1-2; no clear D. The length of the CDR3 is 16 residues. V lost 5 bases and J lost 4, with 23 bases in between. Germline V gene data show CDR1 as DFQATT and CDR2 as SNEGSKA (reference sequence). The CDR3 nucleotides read TGCAGTGCTGCCAGACTGCTGTCTCGAAAGACCTATGGCTACACCTTC. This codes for CSAARLLSRKTYGYTF.

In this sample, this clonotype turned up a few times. CDR3 DNA sequence: TGTGCCATCAGTGATCAGGTTTCGTATGAGCAGTTCTTC. Encoded protein: CAISDQVSYEQFF. The V and J genes are TRBV10-3 and TRBJ2-1; no reliable D call. The CDR3 runs 13 residues. The germline gives CDR1 ENHRY, CDR2 SYGVKD. V was pared by 3 bases and J by 8 bases, with 11 bases between.

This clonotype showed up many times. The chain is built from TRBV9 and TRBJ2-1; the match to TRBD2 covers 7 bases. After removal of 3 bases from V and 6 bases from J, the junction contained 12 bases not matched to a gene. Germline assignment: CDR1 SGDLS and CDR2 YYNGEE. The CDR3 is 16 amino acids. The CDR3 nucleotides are TGTGCCAGCAGCGCCGCGGGGGACTTTCCAGGCAATGAGCAGTTCTTC. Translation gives CASSAAGDFPGNEQFF.

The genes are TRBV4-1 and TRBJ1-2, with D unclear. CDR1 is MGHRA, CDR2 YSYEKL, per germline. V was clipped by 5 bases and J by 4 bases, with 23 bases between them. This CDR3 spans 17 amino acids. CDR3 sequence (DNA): TGCGCCAGCAGCACACATCACTCGAACCGAAAGACCTATGGCTACACCTTC. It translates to CASSTHHSNRKTYGYTF.

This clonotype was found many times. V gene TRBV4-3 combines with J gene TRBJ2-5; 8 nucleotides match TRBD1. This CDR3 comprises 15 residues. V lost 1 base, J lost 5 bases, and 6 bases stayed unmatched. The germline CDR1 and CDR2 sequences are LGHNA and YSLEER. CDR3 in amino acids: CASSQVGRGQETQYF. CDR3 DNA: TGCGCCAGCAGCCAAGTAGGCAGGGGGCAGGAGACCCAGTACTTC.

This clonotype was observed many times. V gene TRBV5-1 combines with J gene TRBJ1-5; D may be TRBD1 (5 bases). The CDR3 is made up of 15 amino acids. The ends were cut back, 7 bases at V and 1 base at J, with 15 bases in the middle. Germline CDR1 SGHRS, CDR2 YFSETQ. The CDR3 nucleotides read TGCGCCAGCTCTACCGGGACGGGGAGCAATCAGCCCCAGCATTTT. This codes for CASSTGTGSNQPQHF.

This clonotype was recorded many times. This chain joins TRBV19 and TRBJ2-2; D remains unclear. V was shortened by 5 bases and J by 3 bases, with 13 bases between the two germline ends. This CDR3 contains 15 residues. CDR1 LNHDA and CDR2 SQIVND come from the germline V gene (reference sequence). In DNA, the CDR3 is TGTGCCAGTAGTTCCAGGACGGGTTACACCGGGGAGCTGTTTTTT. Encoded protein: CASSSRTGYTGELFF. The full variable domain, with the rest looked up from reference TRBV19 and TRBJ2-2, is DGGITQSPKYLFRKEGQNVTLSCEQNLNHDAMYWYRQDPGQGLRLIYYSQIVNDFQKGDIAEGYSVSREKKESFPLTVTSAQKNPTAFYLCASSSRTGYTGELFFGEGSRLTVL.

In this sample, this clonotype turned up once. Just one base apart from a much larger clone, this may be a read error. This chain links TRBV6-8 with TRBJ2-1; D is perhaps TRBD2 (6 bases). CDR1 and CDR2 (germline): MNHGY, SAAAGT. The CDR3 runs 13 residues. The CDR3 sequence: CACSRLSGNEQFF. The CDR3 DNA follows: TGTGCCTGCAGTAGACTTAGCGGTAATGAGCAGTTCTTC.

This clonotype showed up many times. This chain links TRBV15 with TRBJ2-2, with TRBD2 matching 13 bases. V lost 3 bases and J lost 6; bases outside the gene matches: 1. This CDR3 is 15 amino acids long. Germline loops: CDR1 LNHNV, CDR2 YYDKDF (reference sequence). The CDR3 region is CATSSGLAGAGELFF. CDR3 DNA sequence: TGTGCCACCAGCAGTGGACTAGCGGGAGCCGGGGAGCTGTTTTTT.

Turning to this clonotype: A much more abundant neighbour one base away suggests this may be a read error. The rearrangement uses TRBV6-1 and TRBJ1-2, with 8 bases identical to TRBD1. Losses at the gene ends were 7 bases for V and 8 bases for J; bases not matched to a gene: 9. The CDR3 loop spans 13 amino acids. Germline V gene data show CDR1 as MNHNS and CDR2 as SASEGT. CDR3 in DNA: TGTGCCAGCACCGTGGTCAGGGGGCTGGGCTACACCTTC. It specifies CASTVVRGLGYTF.

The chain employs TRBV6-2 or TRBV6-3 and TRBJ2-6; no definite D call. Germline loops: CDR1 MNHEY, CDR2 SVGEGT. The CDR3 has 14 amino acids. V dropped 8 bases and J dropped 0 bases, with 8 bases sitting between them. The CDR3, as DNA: TGTGCCAGCGGCCTCTCCTCTGGGGCCAACGTCCTGACTTTC. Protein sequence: CASGLSSGANVLTF.

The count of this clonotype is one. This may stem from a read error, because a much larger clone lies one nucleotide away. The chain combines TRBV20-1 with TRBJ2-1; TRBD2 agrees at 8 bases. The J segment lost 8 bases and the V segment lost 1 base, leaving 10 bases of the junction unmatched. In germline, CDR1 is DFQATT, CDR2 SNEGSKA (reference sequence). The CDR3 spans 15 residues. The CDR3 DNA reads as TGCAGTGCTAGAGGAAATCTAGCGGGCAAGGATGAGCAGTTCTTC. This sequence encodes CSARGNLAGKDEQFF.